This T cell receptor (beta chain) is drawn from a study of T cell repertoires in cytomegalovirus infection. Across the whole study: It was the public TCR beta signatures that indicated both CMV infection and matching HLA type.

MiXCR, run by TCRdb on the reads, gives a single entry per CDR3 protein. This table holds 350,000 to 400,000 distinct CDR3 sequences, roughly 34% found once. Findings and limits, study-wide: Using cumulative public TCR beta family frequency, the authors identified those who carried CMV together with the relevant HLA. HLA-C-restricted TCR beta clonotypes specific for CMV led the ex vivo response.

There are a few counts of this clonotype. Its antigen is unidentified. Sample: cultured PBMCs, taken from culture after CMV antigen stimulation. The source of this sequence is a human donor in good health (CMV status not recorded). Some clones in this sample may be carry-over from other donors' samples.

The CDR3: CASSQLAGGASTDTQYF. The CDR3, as DNA: TGTGCCAGCAGCCAGCTAGCGGGAGGAGCCAGCACAGATACGCAGTATTTT. The chain employs TRBV7-6 and TRBJ2-3; 11 bases fit TRBD2. CDR1 SGHVS and CDR2 FNYEAQ come from the germline V gene. This CDR3 spans 17 amino acids. V lost 5 bases and J lost 0; bases outside the gene matches: 7.